This is a list of T cell receptor beta chains from one sample in a study of blood T cells in healthy people across ages. Each CDR3 protein gets one entry after TCRdb re-called the 5' RACE reads with MiXCR. The data hold about 800,000 distinct CDR3 sequences, with 25% observed a single time. This sample also appeared in a second study, on T cells of mothers and their children.

Sequencing was performed on blood. These receptors were taken from a boy aged 5-17 years in good health. Each CDR3 is given with its conserved first and last residue. D genes are given only for firm matches. A row's size may be missing; if present it is once, few, many or a size class.

d_gene: -
j_gene: TRBJ1-1
abundance: -
v_gene: TRBV27
CDR3aa: CASIGGLGMNTEAFF
CDR3nt: TGTGCCAGCATTGGGGGATTAGGGATGAACACTGAAGCTTTCTTT

d_gene: -
j_gene: TRBJ1-3
abundance: few
v_gene: TRBV6-1
CDR3aa: CASSEYGSGNTIYF
CDR3nt: TGTGCCAGCAGTGAATACGGCTCTGGAAACACCATATATTTT

d_gene: TRBD1
j_gene: TRBJ1-1
abundance: few
v_gene: TRBV12-3/TRBV12-4
CDR3aa: CASSGTGPEAFF
CDR3nt: TGTGCCAGCAGTGGGACAGGGCCTGAAGCTTTCTTT

d_gene: -
j_gene: TRBJ2-7
abundance: -
v_gene: TRBV10-3
CDR3aa: CAISGDGSYEQYF
CDR3nt: TGTGCCATCAGTGGGGACGGCTCCTACGAGCAGTACTTC

d_gene: TRBD1
j_gene: TRBJ2-1
abundance: few
v_gene: TRBV3-1
CDR3aa: CASSSKGAEQFF
CDR3nt: TGTGCCAGCAGCTCGAAGGGGGCGGAGCAGTTCTTC

d_gene: -
j_gene: TRBJ1-1
abundance: -
v_gene: TRBV16
CDR3aa: CASSQYTGVTEALF
CDR3nt: TGTGCCAGCAGTCAATATACAGGAGTCACTGAAGCTCTCTTT

d_gene: -
j_gene: TRBJ1-4
abundance: -
v_gene: TRBV21-1
CDR3aa: CASSKDKMGQGARAEKLFF
CDR3nt: TGTGCCAGCAGCAAAGATAAAATGGGACAGGGGGCGCGTGCTGAAAAACTGTTTTTT

d_gene: TRBD2
j_gene: TRBJ2-1
abundance: -
v_gene: TRBV6-5
CDR3aa: CASSYALAGGNEQFF
CDR3nt: TGTGCCAGCAGTTATGCACTAGCGGGGGGGAATGAGCAGTTCTTC

d_gene: TRBD2
j_gene: TRBJ2-1
abundance: few
v_gene: TRBV5-1
CDR3aa: CASSIDGLAGFEQFF
CDR3nt: TGCGCCAGCAGCATCGACGGACTAGCGGGCTTTGAGCAGTTCTTC

d_gene: -
j_gene: TRBJ2-5
abundance: -
v_gene: TRBV6-2/TRBV6-3
CDR3aa: CASSRGLETQYF
CDR3nt: TGTGCCAGCAGCCGGGGGCTAGAGACCCAGTACTTC

d_gene: -
j_gene: TRBJ1-1
abundance: -
v_gene: TRBV4-2
CDR3aa: CASRGPLNTEAFF
CDR3nt: TGTGCCAGCAGGGGACCTTTGAACACTGAAGCTTTCTTT

d_gene: -
j_gene: TRBJ1-4
abundance: -
v_gene: TRBV4-2
CDR3aa: CAGSERASNEKLFF
CDR3nt: TGTGCCGGCAGCGAAAGGGCCAGCAATGAAAAACTGTTTTTT

d_gene: -
j_gene: TRBJ2-5
abundance: -
v_gene: TRBV9
CDR3aa: CASSAVGQETQYF
CDR3nt: TGTGCCAGCAGCGCTGTCGGCCAAGAGACCCAGTACTTC

d_gene: -
j_gene: TRBJ2-1
abundance: many
v_gene: TRBV7-2
CDR3aa: CASSLGRGPYNEQFF
CDR3nt: TGTGCCAGCAGCTTAGGCAGGGGACCTTACAATGAGCAGTTCTTC

d_gene: TRBD1
j_gene: TRBJ2-1
abundance: few
v_gene: TRBV20-1
CDR3aa: CSASAPGQVYREQFF
CDR3nt: TGCAGTGCCTCAGCGCCGGGACAGGTGTATCGAGAGCAGTTCTTC

d_gene: -
j_gene: TRBJ2-5
abundance: -
v_gene: TRBV28
CDR3aa: CASIPPGGETQYF
CDR3nt: TGTGCCAGCATTCCCCCAGGGGGGGAGACCCAGTACTTC

d_gene: -
j_gene: TRBJ1-3
abundance: -
v_gene: TRBV12-3/TRBV12-4
CDR3aa: CASSRGLMIGNTIYF
CDR3nt: TGTGCCAGCAGTCGCGGACTGATGATCGGAAACACCATATATTTT

d_gene: TRBD1
j_gene: TRBJ2-1
abundance: few
v_gene: TRBV10-3
CDR3aa: CAISGQGASYNEQFF
CDR3nt: TGTGCCATCAGTGGGCAGGGGGCCTCCTACAATGAGCAGTTCTTC

d_gene: -
j_gene: TRBJ1-4
abundance: many
v_gene: TRBV20-1
CDR3aa: CSASWTQNEKLFF
CDR3nt: TGCAGTGCTAGTTGGACCCAAAATGAAAAACTGTTTTTT

d_gene: -
j_gene: TRBJ2-1
abundance: -
v_gene: TRBV3-1
CDR3aa: CASSHRASYNEQFF
CDR3nt: TGTGCCAGCAGCCACCGGGCCAGCTACAATGAGCAGTTCTTC

d_gene: -
j_gene: TRBJ2-5
abundance: -
v_gene: TRBV7-9
CDR3aa: CASSSGLSRETQYF
CDR3nt: TGTGCCAGCAGCTCGGGACTGTCGAGGGAGACCCAGTACTTC

d_gene: TRBD1
j_gene: TRBJ2-7
abundance: -
v_gene: TRBV4-3
CDR3aa: CASSQAHRQGAYEQYF
CDR3nt: TGCGCCAGCAGCCAGGCTCACCGACAGGGGGCCTACGAGCAGTACTTC

d_gene: -
j_gene: TRBJ2-5
abundance: few
v_gene: TRBV6-6
CDR3aa: CASNQGGREETQYF
CDR3nt: TGTGCCAGCAACCAAGGCGGCCGTGAAGAGACCCAGTACTTC

d_gene: -
j_gene: TRBJ2-7
abundance: few
v_gene: TRBV28
CDR3aa: CASSSRQKQYF
CDR3nt: TGTGCCAGCAGTTCTCGACAGAAGCAGTACTTC

d_gene: -
j_gene: TRBJ2-7
abundance: -
v_gene: TRBV5-1
CDR3aa: CASSLADREGEQYF
CDR3nt: TGCGCCAGCAGCTTGGCGGACAGGGAGGGCGAGCAGTACTTC

d_gene: -
j_gene: TRBJ1-1
abundance: -
v_gene: TRBV7-3
CDR3aa: CASSLDQGINTEAFF
CDR3nt: TGTGCCAGCAGCTTAGATCAGGGAATCAACACTGAAGCTTTCTTT

d_gene: TRBD2
j_gene: TRBJ2-7
abundance: few
v_gene: TRBV10-3
CDR3aa: CANSGSGTSGSPKLYF
CDR3nt: TGTGCCAACAGTGGTTCCGGGACTAGCGGGAGTCCGAAGTTATACTTC

d_gene: TRBD2
j_gene: TRBJ2-1
abundance: many
v_gene: TRBV7-2
CDR3aa: CASSPIAGFYNEQFF
CDR3nt: TGTGCCAGCAGCCCCATAGCGGGATTTTACAATGAGCAGTTCTTC

d_gene: -
j_gene: TRBJ1-5
abundance: -
v_gene: TRBV20-1
CDR3aa: CSASAPRPGSLNQPQHF
CDR3nt: TGCAGTGCTAGCGCCCCGAGACCTGGCAGCCTCAATCAGCCCCAGCATTTT

d_gene: -
j_gene: TRBJ2-2
abundance: -
v_gene: TRBV25-1
CDR3aa: CAAGGAGELFF
CDR3nt: TGTGCCGCAGGAGGGGCCGGGGAGCTGTTTTTT

d_gene: -
j_gene: TRBJ1-1
abundance: few
v_gene: TRBV7-3
CDR3aa: CASTPWQGNTEAFF
CDR3nt: TGTGCCAGCACACCGTGGCAGGGGAACACTGAAGCTTTCTTT